This is a list of T cell receptor beta chains from one sample in a study of PD-L1 blockade in urothelial cancer. Only in-frame clones appear in the TCRdb table, and some are missing; sequencing was by immunoSEQ multiplex PCR. The data hold roughly 29,000 clones, with 65% to 90% observed a single time. The input for sequencing was PBMCs, taken around atezolizumab (anti-PD-L1) treatment. These receptor sequences come from a man in his fifties with urothelial cancer. CDR3s include the opening cysteine and the closing phenylalanine or tryptophan. A D gene is named only where the DNA matches it firmly. Rows may omit the clone size; those that give it use once, few, many or a size class.

D,J,V,size,CDR3,DNA
-,TRBJ2-3,TRBV5-1,-,CASSLGGEVYSDTQYF,TGCGCCAGCAGCTTGGGAGGGGAGGTTTATTCAGATACGCAGTATTTT
-,TRBJ1-2,TRBV5-6,-,CASSPGTLYGYTF,TGTGCCAGCAGCCCCGGGACACTCTATGGCTACACCTTC
-,TRBJ1-2,TRBV5-1,-,CASSLALGQPSYGYTF,TGCGCCAGCAGCTTGGCATTGGGCCAGCCGAGCTATGGCTACACCTTC
-,TRBJ1-2,TRBV6-5,few,CASSPSGRDNGYTF,TGTGCCAGCAGCCCCTCGGGGAGGGATAATGGCTACACCTTC
TRBD1,TRBJ1-6,TRBV7-9,-,CASSLADPGDRWPLHF,TGTGCCAGCAGCTTAGCGGACCCAGGGGACAGGTGGCCCCTCCACTTT
-,TRBJ2-3,TRBV19,-,CASSIGLADTQYF,TGTGCCAGTAGTATAGGGTTAGCAGATACGCAGTATTTT
TRBD2,TRBJ2-1,TRBV23-1,-,CASSQSSGLANEQFF,TGCGCCAGCAGTCAATCGTCCGGACTAGCCAATGAGCAGTTCTTC
-,TRBJ1-4,TRBV10-3,few,CAISETGGHEKLFF,TGTGCCATCAGTGAGACCGGTGGGCATGAAAAACTGTTTTTT
-,TRBJ2-5,TRBV2,-,CASSENKKETQYF,TGTGCCAGCAGTGAAAATAAAAAAGAGACCCAGTACTTC
-,TRBJ1-3,TRBV9,medium-sized,CASSVGQTAGNTIYF,TGTGCCAGCAGCGTAGGACAGACTGCTGGAAACACCATATATTTT
TRBD1,TRBJ1-5,TRBV15,few,CATSRASGPGQGSQPQHF,TGTGCCACCAGCAGAGCTTCGGGGCCGGGACAGGGGTCCCAGCCCCAGCATTTT
-,TRBJ1-5,TRBV7-9,-,CASSLASGGGNQPQHF,TGTGCCAGCAGCTTAGCGAGCGGGGGAGGCAATCAGCCCCAGCATTTT
TRBD1,TRBJ1-6,TRBV5-5,few,CASSLDQGTGPLHF,TGTGCCAGCAGCTTGGATCAGGGGACAGGACCCCTCCACTTT
-,TRBJ2-5,TRBV2,-,CASNLVGGTQYF,TGTGCCAGCAACTTAGTCGGGGGGACCCAGTACTTC
-,TRBJ2-2,TRBV5-4,-,CASSPPGFGGELFF,TGTGCCAGCAGCCCTCCGGGGTTCGGAGGGGAGCTGTTTTTT
TRBD1,TRBJ1-5,TRBV2,-,CASTMDRVNQPQHF,TGTGCCAGCACTATGGACAGGGTAAATCAGCCCCAGCATTTT
-,TRBJ1-4,TRBV5-4,-,CASSMTARRNEKLFF,TGTGCCAGCAGCATGACAGCCAGGCGTAATGAAAAACTGTTTTTT
TRBD1,TRBJ2-1,TRBV5-1,-,CASRDRYNEQFF,TGCGCCAGCCGGGACAGGTACAATGAGCAGTTCTTC
-,TRBJ1-2,TRBV5-5,-,CASSEGPRGGGYTF,TGTGCCAGCAGCGAGGGACCGCGGGGGGGAGGCTACACCTTC
-,TRBJ1-1,TRBV29-1,few,CSVGGAEAFF,TGCAGCGTTGGAGGAGCTGAAGCTTTCTTT
-,TRBJ2-2,TRBV10-1,-,CASSVYRTGELFF,TGCGCCAGCAGTGTATACAGGACCGGGGAGCTGTTTTTT
-,TRBJ2-1,TRBV5-1,-,CASSMGGVNEQFF,TGCGCCAGCAGCATGGGCGGGGTCAATGAGCAGTTCTTC
TRBD1,TRBJ1-5,TRBV5-1,-,CASSLGGQGRNQPQHF,TGCGCCAGCAGCTTGGGGGGACAGGGGAGGAATCAGCCCCAGCATTTT
TRBD2,TRBJ2-7,TRBV5-5,once,CASSLGSGRALNEQYF,TGTGCCAGCAGCTTAGGTAGCGGGAGGGCCCTGAACGAGCAGTACTTC
-,TRBJ1-1,TRBV7-3,-,CASSLVDKTEAFF,TGTGCCAGCAGCTTAGTCGACAAGACTGAAGCTTTCTTT
-,TRBJ1-5,TRBV18,-,CASSSKSGGNQPQHF,TGTGCCAGCTCGTCCAAAAGCGGGGGCAATCAGCCCCAGCATTTT
-,TRBJ1-1,TRBV2,-,CASKIGSSLGGTEAFF,TGTGCCAGCAAGATTGGAAGTTCTCTAGGAGGCACTGAAGCTTTCTTT
-,TRBJ1-2,TRBV10-1,-,CASSAGRARGYTF,TGCGCCAGCAGTGCAGGCCGCGCAAGGGGCTACACCTTC
TRBD2,TRBJ2-5,TRBV7-2,-,CASSLSGGFSGVIQETQYF,TGTGCCAGCAGCTTGTCTGGGGGTTTTAGCGGGGTAATTCAAGAGACCCAGTACTTC
-,TRBJ1-1,TRBV11-3,-,CASSLDQWTEAFF,TGTGCCAGCAGCTTAGATCAGTGGACTGAAGCTTTCTTT
-,TRBJ2-6,TRBV5-8,-,CASSLQSSGANVLTF,TGTGCCAGCAGCCTACAGAGCTCTGGGGCCAACGTCCTGACTTTC
TRBD1,TRBJ2-3,TRBV4-2,-,CASSQDKQGAADTQYF,TGTGCCAGCAGCCAAGATAAACAGGGGGCCGCAGATACGCAGTATTTT
-,TRBJ1-2,TRBV6-5,-,CASSYSGPAESYGYTF,TGTGCCAGCAGTTACTCCGGTCCCGCCGAGTCCTATGGCTACACCTTC
TRBD1,TRBJ1-1,TRBV2,few,CASRRQGMGTEAFF,TGTGCCAGCAGGCGACAGGGCATGGGCACTGAAGCTTTCTTT
-,TRBJ1-2,TRBV5-1,-,CASSADRLLTNYGYTF,TGCGCCAGCAGCGCTGACAGGCTCTTGACTAACTATGGCTACACCTTC
-,TRBJ1-1,TRBV5-1,-,CASSTRAFF,TGCGCCAGCAGCACGAGGGCTTTCTTT
-,TRBJ1-1,TRBV28,-,CASPRFPGAPTEAFF,TGTGCCTCGCCCCGCTTTCCCGGAGCCCCCACTGAAGCTTTCTTT
-,TRBJ2-2,TRBV11-2,-,CASSLLRATGELFF,TGTGCCAGCAGCCTACTGCGGGCCACCGGGGAGCTGTTTTTT
TRBD1,TRBJ1-6,TRBV6-1,-,CASSDSLTGPNSPLHF,TGTGCCAGCAGTGATTCGTTGACAGGGCCGAATTCACCCCTCCACTTT
TRBD1,TRBJ1-1,TRBV15,-,CATSRTGSASTEAFF,TGTGCCACCAGCCGGACAGGGAGTGCGAGCACTGAAGCTTTCTTT
TRBD2,TRBJ2-2,TRBV7-7,-,CASSLGGLADTGELFF,TGTGCTAGCAGCTTAGGCGGACTAGCGGACACCGGGGAGCTGTTTTTT